These 2 T cell receptor beta chains share one sample of origin, sequenced in a study of radiotherapy plus CTLA-4 blockade in lung cancer. Clones were sequenced by immunoSEQ multiplex PCR, and TCRdb holds only the in-frame ones, with some missing. The sample lists roughly 25,000 clones, 73% seen once, with approximately 3.5% in the top ten. Sequences were derived from peripheral blood, sampled from a patient treated with radiotherapy plus ipilimumab. Source of these receptors: a human donor with non-small cell lung cancer who had stable disease on radiotherapy plus ipilimumab.

V usage is TRBV6-6 and J usage is TRBJ2-7; a possible D gene is TRBD1 (8 bases). The CDR3 spans 13 residues. The germline CDR1 and CDR2 sequences are MNHNY and SVGAGI (reference sequence). The chain's CDR3 is CASSYSERTGGGV. CDR3 sequence (DNA): TGTGCCAGCAGTTACTCAGAGCGTACAGGGGGGGGTGTC.

This clone was counted once. The chain has TRBV5-5 and TRBJ2-1, with D perhaps TRBD2 (6 bases). The CDR3 is made up of 15 amino acids. The V gene's germline CDR1 is SGHKS and CDR2 YYEKEE (reference sequence). Trimming left V 4 bases short and J 0 bases short, with 11 bases between. Written as DNA, the CDR3 is TGTGCCAGCAGCCGGCCGGGAGTCTCCTACAATGAGCAGTTCTTC. Protein sequence: CASSRPGVSYNEQFF.